Presented here are 28 T cell receptor beta chains from one specimen sequenced in a study of blood T cell repertoires in COVID-19. This table comes from immunoSEQ multiplex PCR, and its TCRdb copy is limited to in-frame clones, with some not included. The table lists about 74,000 clones, 88% of them singletons. The specimen was peripheral blood. These receptors were obtained from a man in his 70s with active or convalescent COVID-19.

The rearrangement links TRBV5-1 to TRBJ2-1; TRBD1 is a possible D gene (8 bases). This CDR3 is 20 amino acids long. Germline V lookup: CDR1 SGHRS, CDR2 YFSETQ. The V end lost 3 bases, the J end lost 7 bases, and 32 bases lay between the germline ends. CDR3 sequence (DNA): TGCGCCAGCAGCTCTGGCGGACAGGGAATAAGGTCAGCGGGACAAAATGAGCAGTTCTTC. Amino acid sequence: CASSSGGQGIRSAGQNEQFF.

The V gene is TRBV18, the J gene TRBJ1-3, with D tentatively TRBD1 (5 bases). Germline V gene lookup returns CDR1 KGHSH and CDR2 LQKENI. The CDR3 loop spans 14 amino acids. Trimming pared 3 bases from V and 2 bases from J, leaving 8 bases between. Here the CDR3 reads CASSPSGTGNTIYF. CDR3 sequence (DNA): TGTGCCAGCTCACCCTCAGGGACTGGAAACACCATATATTTT.

The V and J genes are TRBV2 and TRBJ2-5; 10 bases fit TRBD1. This CDR3 region has 14 residues. Trimming took 5 bases from V and 4 from J; bases not matched to a gene: 4. Germline V CDR1 and CDR2: SNHLY, FYNNEI. The DNA for the CDR3 is TGTGCCAGCAGTCGACAGGGGGCGGGAGAGACCCAGTACTTC. Residues: CASSRQGAGETQYF.

This clone has more than one count but fewer than ten. The chain carries TRBV18 and TRBJ1-5; perhaps TRBD1 as D (6 bases). Looked up from germline, CDR1 is KGHSH and CDR2 is LQKENI. The CDR3 sequence is 15 residues long. Trimming cost V 2 bases and J 3 bases, with 11 bases left between them. The CDR3 region is CASSPKGGFNQPQHF. The CDR3 coding sequence is TGTGCCAGCTCACCAAAAGGGGGATTCAATCAGCCCCAGCATTTT.

This chain connects TRBV2 to TRBJ1-4; 10 bases match TRBD1. The V segment lost 5 bases and the J segment 8 bases; nucleotides outside the gene matches: 8. The germline gives CDR1 SNHLY, CDR2 FYNNEI. The CDR3 contains 15 residues. In nucleotides, the CDR3 is TGTGCCAGCAGTCGAGGGGACAGGGGTAGCGAAAAACTGTTTTTT. It codes for CASSRGDRGSEKLFF.

As DNA, the CDR3 is TGTGCCAGTAGTAGACAGAATGGTTACGAGCAGTACTTC. This codes for CASSRQNGYEQYF. The chain is built from TRBV19 and TRBJ2-7; possible D gene TRBD1, 5 bases. Per the germline V gene, CDR1 is LNHDA and CDR2 is SQIVND (reference sequence). This CDR3 is built from 13 residues. The germline V and J ends were trimmed by 4 bases and 4 bases, with 11 bases remaining between them.

This clone occurred once. The J gene is TRBJ1-1, the V gene TRBV27; unclear D gene. Trimming removed 6 bases from V and 9 bases from J, with 14 bases in between. There are 12 residues in the CDR3. CDR1 MNHEY and CDR2 SMNVEV come from the germline V gene (reference sequence). CDR3 in amino acids: CASSRDLSQAFF. The CDR3 DNA sequence: TGTGCCAGCAGCCGGGATTTGAGCCAAGCTTTCTTT.

The CDR3 here is CASSPGQTVGEAFF. CDR3 nucleotide sequence: TGTGCCAGCAGTCCCGGACAGACAGTAGGTGAAGCTTTCTTT. The chain couples TRBV7-9 to TRBJ1-1, with D possibly TRBD1 on 6 matching bases. This CDR3 is built from 14 residues. Germline V gene sequence: CDR1 SEHNR, CDR2 FQNEAQ (reference sequence). V lost 6 bases to trimming and J lost 7 bases, with 18 bases between them.

This chain joins TRBV9 and TRBJ2-2; 10 bases are shared with TRBD1. Trimming at V came to 4 bases and at J to 7 bases, leaving 13 bases not matched to a gene. Germline values: CDR1 SGDLS, CDR2 YYNGEE. CDR3 length: 17 residues. This CDR3 reads CASSKWTGGRPDGELFF. The CDR3 region has the DNA TGTGCCAGCAGCAAATGGACAGGGGGACGACCCGACGGGGAGCTGTTTTTT.

The chain links TRBV28 to TRBJ1-1; D gene unclear. Germline values: CDR1 MDHEN, CDR2 SYDVKM. The CDR3 consists of 13 residues. V was cut by 7 bases and J by 4 bases, with 13 bases left in between. In nucleotides, the CDR3 is TGTGCCAGCATACCAGGATCCGGCACTGAAGCTTTCTTT. Its translation: CASIPGSGTEAFF.

J is TRBJ1-1 and V is TRBV11-3; D possibly corresponds to TRBD1 (5 bases). V lost 4 bases and J 5 bases, leaving 11 bases between the germline ends. The CDR3 extends over 13 amino acids. Germline lookup yields CDR1 SGHNT and CDR2 YENEEA. Written as DNA, the CDR3 is TGTGCCAGCAGCTGGACACGGGGGACTGAAGCTTTCTTT. Amino acid sequence: CASSWTRGTEAFF.

J is TRBJ1-3 and V is TRBV9; 7 nucleotides agree with TRBD1. The CDR3 totals 16 residues. J lost 3 bases, V lost 4 bases, and 10 bases had no gene match. The germline CDR1 and CDR2 sequences are SGDLS and YYNGEE. Written as DNA, the CDR3 is TGTGCCAGCAGCACACTTGACAGGGCTGGTGGAAACACCATATATTTT. Its protein product is CASSTLDRAGGNTIYF. Filled out from reference TRBV9 and TRBJ1-3, the complete variable domain reads DSGVTQTPKHLITATGQRVTLRCSPRSGDLSVYWYQQSLDQGLQFLIQYYNGEERAKGNILERFSAQQFPDLHSELNLSSLELGDSALYFCASSTLDRAGGNTIYFGEGSWLTVV.

The J gene is TRBJ1-4, the V gene TRBV29-1; D call uncertain. Germline CDR1 and CDR2: SQVTM and ANQGSEA. V lost 7 bases to trimming and J lost 8 bases, with 17 bases between them. The CDR3 runs 13 residues. CDR3 sequence (DNA): TGCAGCGCCGCCCGGGATCTGGGAGAAAAACTGTTTTTT. Translating gives CSAARDLGEKLFF.

This chain connects TRBV18 to TRBJ2-1, with 13 nucleotides matching TRBD2. Trimming cost V 4 bases and J 8 bases; bases outside gene matches: 8. Germline lookup yields CDR1 KGHSH and CDR2 LQKENI. This CDR3 comprises 16 residues. The chain's CDR3 is CASSQLAGGPTDEQFF. DNA for the CDR3: TGTGCCAGCTCACAACTAGCGGGAGGGCCGACCGATGAGCAGTTCTTC.

Here the CDR3 DNA reads TGTGCCAGCAGCCAGGGACTAGCGGGGACCTACGAGCAGTACTTC. This sequence encodes CASSQGLAGTYEQYF. V is TRBV3-1 (or the pseudogene TRBV3-2) and J is TRBJ2-7, with 13 bases lining up with TRBD2. This CDR3 region has 15 residues. Germline V gives CDR1 LGHDT, CDR2 YNNKEL (reference sequence). The V and J ends lost 3 bases and 2 bases, in that order; junction bases with no gene match: 1.

This clone was counted a single time. The chain carries TRBV7-9 and TRBJ2-7; 11 bases are a match to TRBD1. The J segment lost 7 bases and the V segment lost 5 bases, leaving 13 bases of the junction unmatched. Germline-derived CDR1 and CDR2 are SEHNR and FQNEAQ (reference sequence). This CDR3 has 16 amino acids. The DNA of the CDR3 is TGTGCCAGCAGCACCGGGGACAGGGGGATGCGGGAGGAGCAGTACTTC. Protein product: CASSTGDRGMREEQYF.

This chain links TRBV5-6 with TRBJ1-2; D is perhaps TRBD1 (5 bases). Germline CDR1 SGHDT, CDR2 YYEEEE. The CDR3 contains 13 residues. Deletions cut 6 bases from V and 4 bases from J, with 13 bases between. CDR3 nucleotides: TGTGCCAGCAACACTGACAGATTCTATGGCTACACCTTC. It specifies CASNTDRFYGYTF.

J is TRBJ2-1 and V is TRBV19; 10 nucleotides line up with TRBD2. V lost 3 bases, J lost 6 bases, and 5 bases stayed unmatched. This CDR3 spans 15 amino acids. Germline V gene data show CDR1 as LNHDA and CDR2 as SQIVND (reference sequence). The CDR3 region has the DNA TGTGCCAGTAGTATTGCACTAGCGGGAACCAATGAGCAGTTCTTC. This codes for CASSIALAGTNEQFF.

This chain joins TRBV14 and TRBJ2-7; 9 bases fit TRBD1. V lost 4 bases to trimming and J lost 6 bases; unmatched junction nucleotides: 7. The CDR3 covers 14 residues. The V gene's germline CDR1 is SGHDN and CDR2 FVKESK. The CDR3 region is CASSRTGGNFEQYF. The DNA of the CDR3 is TGTGCCAGCAGCCGCACAGGGGGCAACTTCGAGCAGTACTTC.

This chain connects TRBV6-4 to TRBJ1-2; D gene ambiguous. Germline V CDR1 and CDR2: MRHNA, SNTAGT. The CDR3 length is 13 residues. V was shortened by 8 bases and J by 4 bases, with 14 bases between the two germline ends. As DNA, the CDR3 is TGTGCCAGCTCTTCGGGTTTGGGCTATGGCTACACCTTC. It encodes CASSSGLGYGYTF.

J is TRBJ2-3 and V is TRBV5-1, with 12 bases lining up with TRBD2. With V trimmed by 6 bases and J by 1 base, 6 bases remained unmatched. CDR3 size: 16 residues. CDR1 and CDR2 (germline): SGHRS, YFSETQ. The CDR3 DNA reads TGCGCCAGCACCTCTAGCGGGAGGGCCCGCACAGATACGCAGTATTTT. It encodes CASTSSGRARTDTQYF.

The chain is built from TRBV13 and TRBJ1-3; D not resolved. Germline CDR1 is PRHDT and CDR2 is FYEKMQ (reference sequence). The CDR3 is made up of 16 amino acids. Trimming cost V 1 base and J 0 bases, with 10 bases left between them. This chain's CDR3 is CASSLVTGNSGNTIYF. DNA of the CDR3: TGTGCCAGCAGCTTAGTCACCGGTAACTCTGGAAACACCATATATTTT.

This CDR3 reads CATSPGTVRETQYF. The CDR3 nucleotides read TGTGCCACCAGCCCCGGGACAGTCAGAGAGACCCAGTACTTC. The genes are TRBV15 and TRBJ2-5; 7 bases map to TRBD1. After removal of 5 bases from V and 4 bases from J, the junction contained 7 bases not matched to a gene. The CDR3 totals 14 residues. CDR1 and CDR2 from the germline V gene are LNHNV and YYDKDF (reference sequence).

This clone was counted only a few times. The gene calls are TRBV11-2 and TRBJ1-3; TRBD1 agrees at 8 bases. V lost 7 bases and J lost 4; bases outside the gene matches: 12. The CDR3 consists of 16 residues. Germline V gives CDR1 SGHAT, CDR2 FQNNGV. CDR3 amino acids: CASIGTRGRKGNTIYF. As DNA, the CDR3 is TGTGCCAGCATTGGGACCAGGGGGCGGAAGGGAAACACCATATATTTT.

This rearrangement joins TRBV28 to TRBJ1-1, with unresolved D. The CDR3 totals 13 residues. The V end was cut by 7 bases, the J end by 5 bases, with 14 bases between. Germline V gene data show CDR1 as MDHEN and CDR2 as SYDVKM. CDR3 coding DNA: TGTGCCAGCATTTCAGGAGGTGGGACTGAAGCTTTCTTT. The encoded protein is CASISGGGTEAFF.

The chain combines TRBV2 with TRBJ2-1; a possible D gene is TRBD2 (5 bases). Germline V gives CDR1 SNHLY, CDR2 FYNNEI. Trimming stripped 6 bases from V and 7 bases from J, with 19 bases between. The CDR3 has 15 residues. CDR3 protein: CASRPITARTNEQFF. The CDR3 DNA is TGTGCCAGCAGGCCTATCACCGCGCGGACTAATGAGCAGTTCTTC.

The chain recombines TRBV28 with TRBJ2-7; TRBD2 is a possible D gene (5 bases). Trimming shortened V by 3 bases and J by 5 bases, and 11 bases separated the two germline ends. This CDR3 is 13 amino acids long. Germline V gene sequence: CDR1 MDHEN, CDR2 SYDVKM. The CDR3 loop is CASSFSGSHEQYF. The CDR3 nucleotides read TGTGCCAGCAGTTTCTCGGGGAGCCACGAGCAGTACTTC.

The V and J genes are TRBV7-2 and TRBJ2-7, with D possibly TRBD2 on 6 matching bases. Germline assignment: CDR1 SGHTA and CDR2 FQGNSA. Trimming removed 3 bases at V and 4 bases at J, with 16 bases between. This CDR3 is 15 amino acids long. The CDR3: CASSFPREWKYEQYF. CDR3 in DNA: TGTGCCAGCAGCTTTCCCCGGGAGTGGAAGTACGAGCAGTACTTC.